This T cell receptor beta chain was captured by sequencing in a study of T-cell memory formation after mild COVID-19. TCRdb recomputed calls from the 5' RACE reads with MiXCR, one row per CDR3 protein. The sample records 200,000 to 250,000 distinct CDR3 sequences, over 15% being singletons. This CDR3 is 14 amino acids long. The germline V and J ends were trimmed by 5 bases and 2 bases, with 12 bases remaining between them. This TCR was sampled from a man between 18 and 29 years old who had mild COVID-19 (a few samples of this study predate the infection). Cell type and time point are not known. The rearrangement uses TRBV12-3 or TRBV12-4 and TRBJ2-5, with D hard to call. Material for sequencing was PBMCs or a T cell subset sorted from them (not recorded which). The CDR3 sequence: CASSPRWGQETQYF. For the CDR3, the DNA is TGTGCCAGCAGTCCTCGTTGGGGTCAAGAGACCCAGTACTTC.